The source of this T cell receptor beta chain is a study of human T cells and chemical hapten exposure. Time point of the sample: patch test 1, 2 weeks after DPC sensitization. Treatment of the sample: therapeutic diphenylcyclopropenone sensitization with weekly scalp DPC. MiXCR was run by TCRdb on the RACE reads, yielding one entry per CDR3 protein. The sample has 95,000 to 130,000 distinct CDR3 sequences, over 10% seen once; the top ten hold just over 1.4%. Germline V lookup: CDR1 LNHDA, CDR2 SQIVND (reference sequence). V shed 6 bases, J shed 5 bases, and the junction held 20 bases outside the gene matches. The CDR3 has 18 residues. This clonotype was seen many times.

Sequences were derived from whole blood, sampled in connection with sensitization to the hapten diphenylcyclopropenone (DPC). The chain joins TRBV19 to TRBJ1-2, with TRBD1 matching over 8 bases. This receptor was taken from a woman between 45 and 60 years old with alopecia areata. Some clones in this sample may be carry-over from other donors' samples. CDR3 region: CASRRTGTGDLYGYGYTF. The CDR3 DNA sequence: TGTGCCAGTAGAAGGACCGGGACAGGCGACCTTTATGGATATGGCTACACCTTC.